This TCR beta chain was obtained from a study of CD8+ T cells in alopecia areata (dated by TCRdb to 2017 to 2018). In terms of the full investigation: The treated patients, all with moderate-to-severe alopecia areata, were enrolled in an open-label pilot trial of oral tofacitinib given at 5 to 10 mg twice daily. Patients stayed on tofacitinib for 6 to 18 months and then had 6 months of follow-up off drug so that delayed response and recurrence could be assessed. To study T cell clonal expansion in alopecia areata, the researchers applied high-throughput TCRbeta sequencing to both the C3H/HeJ mouse model and human patients. Human TCRbeta sequencing covered scalp tissue and sorted CD4+ and CD8+ peripheral blood T cells from patchy and totalis/universalis alopecia areata patients and healthy controls. Patients on tofacitinib were biopsied at baseline and after 4 and 24 weeks of treatment, and several of the patients also had a later scalp biopsy. Clonality in the scalp was compared among normal scalp (n=4), patchy alopecia areata scalp (n=8), and alopecia totalis/universalis scalp (n=8). RNA was obtained with the PAXgene miRNA kit for fixed scalp, the miRNeasy kit for PBMCs, and the RNeasy kit for mouse skin. Amplification of TCRbeta CDR3 regions was done by immunoSEQ multiplex PCR using 35 Vbeta forward primers and 13 Jbeta reverse primers.

For this clone: It has no known antigen specificity. No much larger clone is present one base from it, and per-base qualities are unavailable.

From the germline V gene, CDR1 is MDHEN and CDR2 is SYDVKM. V gives up 5 bases and J gives up 0 bases, and the segment between their germline ends measures 8 bases. Taken from cysteine to phenylalanine, the CDR3 has 14 residues. The only DNA kept is the CDR3, 42 bases in frame from the first base. The time point label, as the study defines it: baseline before oral tofacitinib. Peripheral blood and lesional scalp punch biopsies were obtained from patients with alopecia areata. PBMCs were isolated by density centrifugation and stained for CD3, CD4 and CD8, after which CD4+ and CD8+ T cells were sorted on a FACSAria. Paper-wide results and their limitations: Resident alphabeta T cells in normal human skin are also sequenced, complicating scalp TCR repertoire analysis, unlike mouse skin dominated by gammadelta T cells. Shared TCR sequences between patients were less evident than in mice, which may be partly attributable to HLA diversity in the patient population. Higher clonality and more expanded CD8+ clones were observed in lesional scalp than in normal scalp, particularly in alopecia totalis/universalis, a finding suggestive of antigenic drive.

The library was obtained by the immunoSEQ multiplex PCR assay. To provide template for TCR sequencing, every sample had RNA extracted and reverse transcribed into cDNA. SuperScript III was used for first-strand cDNA synthesis, primed with a 2:1 mix of oligo-dT and random hexamers. Amplification bias was assessed with a synthetic immune receptor repertoire, and residual bias was removed computationally. Regarding the original processing steps: Raw reads were preprocessed to remove errors, and CDR3 was defined by IMGT conventions from the conserved cysteine to phenylalanine. Clonality was calculated as 1 minus Shannon entropy normalized by log2 of the number of productive unique TCRs. Whether scalp clones were CD4 or CD8 was inferred by matching scalp TCRbeta sequences against CD4 and CD8 repertoires sorted from blood. Entries here come from immuneACCESS through TCRdb and include only in-frame sequences with V and J called. Some clones fail to appear in such tables; in the studies checked, an unresolved V gene covers under half of the shortfall, and the cause of the remainder is unknown. V and J calls and clone size are given by that table; D and trimming were obtained from the DNA. The sample profile shows around 140,000 clones; 40% to 65% of them were found once. Over 0.85% of the sample belongs to the ten largest clones.

This receptor was identified in a human donor with alopecia areata. The chain uses TRBV28 and TRBJ1-5; no confident D gene assignment can be made. Sequenced here: CD4+ T cells sorted from blood, sampled at week 0. The encoded CDR3 is CASSKPDSNQPQHF. The sequenced DNA: TGTGCCAGCAGTAAGCCGGATAGCAATCAGCCCCAGCATTTT.